This is a list of T cell receptor beta chains from one sample in a study of identifying expanded T cells in peripheral blood. Measured with immunoSEQ multiplex PCR; TCRdb has only the in-frame clones, and not every one. Of 100,000 to 150,000 clones listed, approximately 80% are singletons. Source material: blood. Receptors were obtained from a person between 18 and 69 years old in good health. Both conserved end residues are part of each CDR3. A D gene is named only where the DNA matches it firmly. Size is stated for part of the rows, as once, few or many counts, or as a class when the clone is expanded.

V gene	D gene	J gene	clone size	CDR3 DNA	CDR3 protein
TRBV30	TRBD1	TRBJ1-4	.	TGTGCCTGGGGGACAGGGGAAAAACTGTTTTTT	CAWGTGEKLFF
TRBV5-1	.	TRBJ1-1	.	TGCGCCAGCAGCTCAGTGTCAGGTAGCAACACTGAAGCTTTCTTT	CASSSVSGSNTEAFF
TRBV11-1	TRBD1	TRBJ2-7	.	TGTGCCAGCAGCTTAGCGCACCGGACAGGGAACGAGCAGTACTTC	CASSLAHRTGNEQYF
TRBV7-2	.	TRBJ2-7	.	TGTGCCAGCGGACGGACGCCACACTACGAGCAGTACTTC	CASGRTPHYEQYF
TRBV7-6	.	TRBJ1-1	.	TGTGCCAGCAGCCAGCCGCGGACTCCGAACACTGAAGCTTTCTTT	CASSQPRTPNTEAFF
TRBV4-3	.	TRBJ1-2	.	TGCGCCAGCAGCCACAGTCGGGTCCCTGGCTACACCTTC	CASSHSRVPGYTF
TRBV6-5	TRBD2	TRBJ2-1	.	TGTGCCAGCAGCAAGCGGGGGGGCCGGGGCAATGAGCAGTTCTTC	CASSKRGGRGNEQFF
TRBV7-7	TRBD1	TRBJ2-5	.	TGTGCCAGCAGCTCAGACAGGGAGTTAGGAGAGACCCAGTACTTC	CASSSDRELGETQYF
TRBV10-3	.	TRBJ1-6	.	TGTGCCATCAGTTCCGGGCCCTCTGGGTCACCCCTCCACTTT	CAISSGPSGSPLHF
TRBV7-9	.	TRBJ1-3	many	TGTGCCAGCAGCTTAGCGGAGTGGGGTAGGAGTGGAAACACCATATATTTT	CASSLAEWGRSGNTIYF
TRBV27	.	TRBJ2-6	.	TGTGCCAGCAGATATACCTGGGGAGCTGGGGCCAACGTCCTGACTTTC	CASRYTWGAGANVLTF
TRBV4-1	.	TRBJ1-5	.	TGCGCCAGCAGCCAAGGAGGAGGGTCCGATCAGCCCCAGCATTTT	CASSQGGGSDQPQHF
TRBV28	TRBD1	TRBJ1-2	.	TGTGCCAGCACCGCGGGACAGGCCTCCCTGGGCTACACCTTC	CASTAGQASLGYTF
TRBV7-6	.	TRBJ2-3	.	TGTGCCAGCAGCTCCCGACAGCTAGATACGCAGTATTTT	CASSSRQLDTQYF
TRBV4-1	TRBD1	TRBJ1-6	.	TGCGCCAGCAGCCAGACAGGGATGGGAGGGAATTCACCCCTCCACTTT	CASSQTGMGGNSPLHF
TRBV9	.	TRBJ2-2	once	TGTGCCAGCAGCGAGCGTGGGCAGATGAACACCGGGGAGCTGTTTTTT	CASSERGQMNTGELFF
TRBV6-5	.	TRBJ2-7	once	TGTGCCAGCAAGGGATCCTCAAGCTCCTACGAGCAGTACTTC	CASKGSSSSYEQYF
TRBV5-5	TRBD1	TRBJ2-1	.	TGTGCCAGCAGCCCCGGACAGGCTTATGAGCAGTTCTTC	CASSPGQAYEQFF
TRBV29-1	TRBD1	TRBJ2-5	.	TGCAGCGTTTTCGGGACAGGGAGGACCCAGTACTTC	CSVFGTGRTQYF
TRBV6-6	TRBD1	TRBJ1-1	.	TGTGCCAGCAGTTACACCAACAGGGGAAACACTGAAGCTTTCTTT	CASSYTNRGNTEAFF
TRBV10-1	.	TRBJ1-1	once	TGCGCCAGCAGTGTTGAGGGGTTTACTGAAGCTTTCTTT	CASSVEGFTEAFF
TRBV7-2	.	TRBJ1-2	.	TGTGCCAGCAGCATCAGGGGAGACTATGGCTACACCTTC	CASSIRGDYGYTF
TRBV15	.	TRBJ1-4	.	TGTGCCACCAGCAGGGAATGGGATTCTAAACTGTTTTTT	CATSREWDSKLFF
TRBV1	.	TRBJ2-5	few	TGCACCAGCAGCCAAGACCTCGATCCGAAAGAGACCCAGTACTTC	CTSSQDLDPKETQYF
TRBV6-6	TRBD1	TRBJ1-2	.	TGTGCCAGCAGTTCTCTATACAGGGGCTATGGCTACACCTTC	CASSSLYRGYGYTF
TRBV29-1	.	TRBJ2-1	.	TGCAGCGTTGCGGGACTTTGGAACCCAAATGAGCAGTTCTTC	CSVAGLWNPNEQFF
TRBV5-5	TRBD1	TRBJ2-7	.	TGTGCCAGCAGCGCTACAGGGGGGAGTTTCGAGCAGTACTTC	CASSATGGSFEQYF
TRBV7-9	TRBD2	TRBJ2-1	.	TGTGCCAGCAGCTTAGCGGGAAGCGGGGGGATACCAAATGAGCAGTTCTTC	CASSLAGSGGIPNEQFF
TRBV15	.	TRBJ2-3	.	TGTGCCACCAGCAGACGCACAGATACGCAGTATTTT	CATSRRTDTQYF
TRBV19	.	TRBJ1-1	.	TGTGCCAGTACCCAACCTTTAGGGGGGCTGAGCACTGAAGCTTTCTTT	CASTQPLGGLSTEAFF